This T cell receptor (beta chain) was identified in a study of human T cells and chemical hapten exposure (dated by TCRdb to the early 2020s). Some background on the complete study: For sensitization, 2% DPC in acetone was applied to a roughly 2 cm by roughly 2 cm area of upper inner arm skin. Libraries were pooled for sequencing, and per-sample TCR yields varied mainly because of small differences in library volumes within the pool. Blood samples were taken from patients before sensitization (week 0) and at 2, 6 and about 24 weeks after DPC sensitization. Patch testing on the upper back used Finn chambers containing 0.01% DPC, with scoring done after 6 days according to International Contact Dermatitis Research Group standards. Patients additionally received weekly therapeutic DPC doses to the scalp throughout the roughly 26-week study period. Most of the patients in the cohort were female, and the cohort covered alopecia areata with under or over 50% scalp involvement, alopecia totalis and alopecia universalis. Peripheral blood TCR repertoire changes were tracked in vivo in alopecia patients during primary and secondary sensitization to the hapten diphenylcyclopropenone (DPC). Under 30 alopecia patients gave blood for TCR sequencing at one to four time points (pre-sensitization, 2, 6 and 24 weeks). Overall results and qualifications from the work: A positive correlation was found between the number of PT1 expanded TCRs and patch test score, with significance reached at thresholds 8, 16 and 32 but not 4. Alopecia, a presumed autoimmune disease, was present in all patients, so the immune response of the patients might differ from that of healthy individuals. No change with DPC sensitization was found in the number of TCRs above 1 in 1000 frequency, and no evidence of global repertoire structure alterations was found. Significantly more large CDR3 similarity clusters were formed by expanded TCRs than by pre-sensitization or healthy control sets, consistent with antigen-driven responses. Repeated subsampling changed both the strength of the expansion versus patch-test correlation and the threshold at which that correlation became significant.

Its CDR3 holds 12 amino acids, cysteine through phenylalanine. Only the CDR3 region is kept as DNA, spanning 36 bases read in frame from base 1. The germline V gene encodes CDR1 DFQATT and CDR2 SNEGSKA (reference sequence). V is reduced by 6 bases and J by 3 bases, leaving a spacing of 10 bases between them. Turning to this clonotype: Its cognate antigen has yet to be identified. No much larger clone is present one base from it, and per-base qualities are unavailable.

The library was built by means of RACE. The reads were generated on a NextSeq 500. During library preparation, unique molecular identifiers were attached to individual cDNA molecules so that TCRs could be counted in a quantitative, reproducible way. Both TCR alpha and TCR beta chains were sequenced from each blood RNA sample. Processing in the source paper ran as follows. The median number of TCRs per sample was 90,000 to 100,000, ranging from 23,224 to 690,600. V, J and CDR3 annotation of the TCR reads was carried out using the Decombinator software suite. For PS versus PT1 abundance plots, all samples were subsampled to the same number of TCRs (28,000). Expanded TCRs were defined as absent before sensitization and observed at least eight times at the 2-week time point. The public reads were reanalyzed by TCRdb: fastp trimming at Q25, MiXCR alignment, in-frame beta chains only. Identical CDR3 proteins give one entry, which carries the most common genes and DNA. TCRdb's processing, not the study's, gives the V and J calls here. The sample table holds some 180,000 distinct CDR3 sequences, of which around 22% were seen once. Jointly, the top ten make up over 6.5% of the sample.

This specimen's time point label, per the study, means: patch test 1, 2 weeks after DPC sensitization. Taken with the paper, the label for treatment or condition translates to: therapeutic diphenylcyclopropenone sensitization with weekly scalp DPC. Blood at each patch-test visit was drawn before the patch test was applied. Eligible patients were aged 18 to 70, diagnosed with alopecia, deemed suitable for DPC therapy, and excluded if pregnant. Unfractionated whole blood was collected in Tempus Blood RNA tubes, and total RNA was extracted from that blood. The sequence joins TRBV20-1 to TRBJ2-3, with TRBD2 perhaps the D gene, on 5 matching bases. This specimen was whole blood, taken in connection with sensitization to the hapten diphenylcyclopropenone (DPC). The receptor comes from a woman aged 45-65 years with alopecia areata. Some clones in this sample may be carry-over from other donors' samples. The nucleotide sequence reads as follows: TGCAGTGCACGAGGGATAACAGATACGCAGTATTTT. Translated, this gives CSARGITDTQYF.